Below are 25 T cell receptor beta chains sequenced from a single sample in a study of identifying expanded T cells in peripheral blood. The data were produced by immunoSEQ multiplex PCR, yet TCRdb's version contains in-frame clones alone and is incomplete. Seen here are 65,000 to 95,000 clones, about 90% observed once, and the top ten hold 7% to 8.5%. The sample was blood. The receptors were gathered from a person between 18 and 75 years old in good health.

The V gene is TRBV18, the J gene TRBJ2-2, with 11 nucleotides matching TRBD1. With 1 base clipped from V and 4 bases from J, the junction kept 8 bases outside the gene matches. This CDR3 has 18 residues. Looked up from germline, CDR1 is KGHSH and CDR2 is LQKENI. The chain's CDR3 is CASSPLTPGTGGTGELFF. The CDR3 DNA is TGTGCCAGCTCACCACTGACCCCCGGGACAGGGGGCACCGGGGAGCTGTTTTTT. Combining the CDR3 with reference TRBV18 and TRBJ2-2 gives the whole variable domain NAGVMQNPRHLVRRRGQEARLRCSPMKGHSHVYWYRQLPEEGLKFMVYLQKENIIDESGMPKERFSAEFPKEGPSILRIQQVVRGDSAAYFCASSPLTPGTGGTGELFFGEGSRLTVL.

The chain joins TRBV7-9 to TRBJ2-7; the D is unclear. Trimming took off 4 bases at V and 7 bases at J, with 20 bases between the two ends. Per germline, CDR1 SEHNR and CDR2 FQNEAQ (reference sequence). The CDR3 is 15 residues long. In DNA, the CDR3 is TGTGCCAGCAGCTGGCTTACTGGAGCCGCCGGGGAGCAGTACTTC. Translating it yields CASSWLTGAAGEQYF.

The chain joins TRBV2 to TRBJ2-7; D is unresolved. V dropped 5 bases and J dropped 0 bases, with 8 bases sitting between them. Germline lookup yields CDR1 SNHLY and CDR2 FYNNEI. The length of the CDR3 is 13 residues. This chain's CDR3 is CASSRRLSYEQYF. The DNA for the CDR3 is TGTGCCAGCAGTCGGCGACTCTCCTACGAGCAGTACTTC.

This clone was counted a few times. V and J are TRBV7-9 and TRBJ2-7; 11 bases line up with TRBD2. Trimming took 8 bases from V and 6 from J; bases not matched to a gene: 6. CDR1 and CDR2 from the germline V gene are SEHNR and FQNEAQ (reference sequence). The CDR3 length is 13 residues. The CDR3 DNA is TGTGCCAGCTCTAGCGGGAGGTTGGGCGAGCAGTACTTC. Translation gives CASSSGRLGEQYF.

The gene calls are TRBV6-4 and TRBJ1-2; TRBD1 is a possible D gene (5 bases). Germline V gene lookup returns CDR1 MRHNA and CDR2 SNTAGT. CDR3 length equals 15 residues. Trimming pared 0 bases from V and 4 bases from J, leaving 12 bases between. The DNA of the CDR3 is TGTGCCAGCAGTGACTCGACCACAGGTTCCTATGGCTACACCTTC. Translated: CASSDSTTGSYGYTF.

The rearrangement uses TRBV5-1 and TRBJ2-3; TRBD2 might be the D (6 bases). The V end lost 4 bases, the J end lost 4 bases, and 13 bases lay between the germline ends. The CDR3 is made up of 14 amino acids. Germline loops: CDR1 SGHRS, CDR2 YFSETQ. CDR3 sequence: CASSPGGWSDTQYF. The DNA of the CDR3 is TGCGCCAGCAGCCCCGGGGGTTGGTCAGATACGCAGTATTTT.

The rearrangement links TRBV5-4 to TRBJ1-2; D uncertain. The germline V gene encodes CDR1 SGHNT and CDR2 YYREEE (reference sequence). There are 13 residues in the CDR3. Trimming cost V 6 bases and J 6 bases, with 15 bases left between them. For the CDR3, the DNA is TGTGCCAGCACCTCGGAGGGCCATAATGGCTACACCTTC. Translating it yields CASTSEGHNGYTF. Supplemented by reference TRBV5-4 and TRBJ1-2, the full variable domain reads ETGVTQSPTHLIKTRGQQVTLRCSSQSGHNTVSWYQQALGQGPQFIFQYYREEENGRGNFPPRFSGLQFPNYSSELNVNALELDDSALYLCASTSEGHNGYTFGSGTRLTVV.

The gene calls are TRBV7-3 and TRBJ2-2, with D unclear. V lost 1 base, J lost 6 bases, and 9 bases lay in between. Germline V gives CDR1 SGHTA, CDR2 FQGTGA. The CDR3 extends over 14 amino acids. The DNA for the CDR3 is TGTGCCAGCAGCTTAAGCCAGTTTCCCGGGGAGCTGTTTTTT. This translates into CASSLSQFPGELFF.

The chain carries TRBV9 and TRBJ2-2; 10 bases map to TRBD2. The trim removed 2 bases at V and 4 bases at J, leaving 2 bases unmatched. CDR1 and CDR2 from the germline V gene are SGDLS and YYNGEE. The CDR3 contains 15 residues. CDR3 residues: CASSVSGGVTGELFF. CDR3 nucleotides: TGTGCCAGCAGCGTGAGCGGGGGGGTCACCGGGGAGCTGTTTTTT.

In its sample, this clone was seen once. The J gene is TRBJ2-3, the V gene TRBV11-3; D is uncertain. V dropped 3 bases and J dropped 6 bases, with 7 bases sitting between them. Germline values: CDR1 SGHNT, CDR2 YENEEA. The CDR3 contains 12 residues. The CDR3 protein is CASSFDFDTQYF. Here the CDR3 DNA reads TGTGCCAGCAGCTTTGATTTCGATACGCAGTATTTT.

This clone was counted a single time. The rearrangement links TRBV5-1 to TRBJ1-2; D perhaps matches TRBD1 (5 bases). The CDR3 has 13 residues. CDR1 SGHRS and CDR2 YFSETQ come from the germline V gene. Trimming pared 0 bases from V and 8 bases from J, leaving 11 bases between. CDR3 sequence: CASSLEQGEGYTF. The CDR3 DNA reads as TGCGCCAGCAGCTTGGAGCAGGGCGAAGGCTACACCTTC.

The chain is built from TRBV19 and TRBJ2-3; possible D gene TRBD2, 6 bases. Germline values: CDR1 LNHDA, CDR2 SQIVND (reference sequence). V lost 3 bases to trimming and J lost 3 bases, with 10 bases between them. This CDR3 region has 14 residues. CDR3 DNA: TGTGCCAGTAGTATTTCGGGGAGGACAGATACGCAGTATTTT. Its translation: CASSISGRTDTQYF.

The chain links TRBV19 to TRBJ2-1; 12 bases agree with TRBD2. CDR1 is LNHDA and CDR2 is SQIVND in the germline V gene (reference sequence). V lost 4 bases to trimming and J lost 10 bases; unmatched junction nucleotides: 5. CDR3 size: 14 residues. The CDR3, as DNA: TGTGCCAGTAGTACCAGACTAGCGGGAGTCGAGCAGTTCTTC. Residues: CASSTRLAGVEQFF.

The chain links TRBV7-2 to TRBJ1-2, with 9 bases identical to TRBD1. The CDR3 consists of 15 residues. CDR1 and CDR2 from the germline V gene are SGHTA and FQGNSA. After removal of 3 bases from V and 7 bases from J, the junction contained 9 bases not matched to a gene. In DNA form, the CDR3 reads TGTGCCAGCAGCTTGGGTACAGGGGGCGCGTCTGGCTACACCTTC. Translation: CASSLGTGGASGYTF.

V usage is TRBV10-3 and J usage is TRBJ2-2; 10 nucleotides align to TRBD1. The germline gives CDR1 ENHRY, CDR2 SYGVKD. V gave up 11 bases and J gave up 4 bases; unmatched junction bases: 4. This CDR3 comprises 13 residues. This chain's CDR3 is CAVRDRGTGELFF. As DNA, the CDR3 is TGTGCCGTTCGGGACAGGGGCACCGGGGAGCTGTTTTTT.

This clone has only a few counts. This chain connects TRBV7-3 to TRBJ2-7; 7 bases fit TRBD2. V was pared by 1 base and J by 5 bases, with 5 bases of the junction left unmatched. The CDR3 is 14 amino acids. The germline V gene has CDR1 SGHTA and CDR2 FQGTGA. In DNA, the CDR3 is TGTGCCAGCAGCTTAATGGGAGGGCCGCACGAGCAGTACTTC. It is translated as CASSLMGGPHEQYF.

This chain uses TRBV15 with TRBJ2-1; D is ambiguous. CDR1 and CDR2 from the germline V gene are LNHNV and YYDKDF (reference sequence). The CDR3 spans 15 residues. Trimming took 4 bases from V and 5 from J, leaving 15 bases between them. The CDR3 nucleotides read TGTGCCACCAGCACACCGGACCTATGGAACAATGAGCAGTTCTTC. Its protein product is CATSTPDLWNNEQFF.

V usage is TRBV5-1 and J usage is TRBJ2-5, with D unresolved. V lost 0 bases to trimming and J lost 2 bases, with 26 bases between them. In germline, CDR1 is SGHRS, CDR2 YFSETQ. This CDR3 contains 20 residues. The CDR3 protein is CASSLVARTSLAWSQETQYF. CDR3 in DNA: TGCGCCAGCAGCTTGGTTGCCAGGACCTCACTCGCCTGGTCACAAGAGACCCAGTACTTC.

The CDR3 protein is CASSLDPSGVSDTQYF. CDR3 coding DNA: TGCGCCAGCAGCTTGGATCCTAGCGGGGTATCAGATACGCAGTATTTT. The chain has TRBV5-1 and TRBJ2-3; 9 bases line up with TRBD2. Germline CDR1 SGHRS, CDR2 YFSETQ. The J segment lost 4 bases and the V segment lost 0 bases, leaving 6 bases of the junction unmatched. This CDR3 comprises 16 residues.

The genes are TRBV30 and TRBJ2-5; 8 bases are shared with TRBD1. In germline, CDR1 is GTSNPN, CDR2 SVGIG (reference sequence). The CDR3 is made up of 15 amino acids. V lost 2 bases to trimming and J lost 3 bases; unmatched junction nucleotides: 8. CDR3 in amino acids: CAWSLLGQGKETQYF. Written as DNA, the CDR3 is TGTGCCTGGAGTCTACTCGGACAGGGAAAAGAGACCCAGTACTTC.

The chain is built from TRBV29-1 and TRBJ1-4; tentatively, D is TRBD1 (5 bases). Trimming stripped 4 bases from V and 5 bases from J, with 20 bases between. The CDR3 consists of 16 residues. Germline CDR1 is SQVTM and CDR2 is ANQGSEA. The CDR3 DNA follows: TGCAGCGTTGTGGGGGGATTAGGGGACGAAAATGAAAAACTGTTTTTT. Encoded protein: CSVVGGLGDENEKLFF.

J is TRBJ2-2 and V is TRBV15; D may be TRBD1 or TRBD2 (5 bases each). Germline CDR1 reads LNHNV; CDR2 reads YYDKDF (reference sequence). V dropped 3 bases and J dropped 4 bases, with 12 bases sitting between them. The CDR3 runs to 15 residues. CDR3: CATSSRGRFTGELFF. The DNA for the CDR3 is TGTGCCACCAGCAGCCGGGGACGGTTCACCGGGGAGCTGTTTTTT.

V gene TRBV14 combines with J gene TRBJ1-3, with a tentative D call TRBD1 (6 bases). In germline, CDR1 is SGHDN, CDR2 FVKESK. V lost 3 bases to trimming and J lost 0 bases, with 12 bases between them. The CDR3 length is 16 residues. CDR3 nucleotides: TGTGCCAGCAGCCACTCCGGGACAAGCTCTGGAAACACCATATATTTT. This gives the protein CASSHSGTSSGNTIYF.

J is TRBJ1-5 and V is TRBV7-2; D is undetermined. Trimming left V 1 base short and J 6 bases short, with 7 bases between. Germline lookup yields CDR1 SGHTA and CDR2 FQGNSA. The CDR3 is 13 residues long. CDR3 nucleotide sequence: TGTGCCAGCAGCTTAGTCGGGCGTCAGCCCCAGCATTTT. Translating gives CASSLVGRQPQHF.

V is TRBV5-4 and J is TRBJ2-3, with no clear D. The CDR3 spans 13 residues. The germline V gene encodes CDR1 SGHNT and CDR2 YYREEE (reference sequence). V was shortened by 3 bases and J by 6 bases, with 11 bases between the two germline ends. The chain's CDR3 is CASSSPSGDTQYF. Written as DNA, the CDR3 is TGTGCCAGCAGCTCCCCTTCCGGGGATACGCAGTATTTT.